This is a list of T cell receptor beta chains from one sample in a study of regulatory T cells in long-lasting Graves disease. MiXCR, applied by TCRdb to the multiplex PCR reads, yields one record per CDR3 protein. In the table there are about 460,000 distinct CDR3 sequences, roughly 23% of which are singletons. The sequences come from peripheral blood mononuclear cells (PBMCs), collected when the disease was refractory, from a patient treated with antithyroid drugs. These receptor sequences come from a female donor with Graves disease. CDR3s include the opening cysteine and the closing phenylalanine or tryptophan.

CDR3 protein	V gene	CDR3 length
CASSPRGRANTEAFF	TRBV27	15
CSASGGIIGANVLTF	TRBV20-1	15
CAWRSGSRKGYTF	TRBV30	13
CSAWEAVNEQYF	TRBV29-1	12
CASSQAQQGLDTEAFF	TRBV14	16
CASSIGAGGGNTIYF	TRBV11-1	15
CSGKVGAVEAFF	TRBV20-1	12
CSARVEGSEAFF	TRBV20-1	12
CASIQGAGEQYF	TRBV2	12
CASSLSGGDWTGNSNQPQHF	TRBV27	20
CSVRRSGRRVETQYF	TRBV29-1	15
CASSLSRRFTDTQYF	TRBV28	15
CATNSGTTQYF	TRBV19	11
CASRAATGTSSVYEQYF	TRBV6-2/TRBV6-3	17
CAWTRSGELFF	TRBV30	11
CATSDETRHNEQFF	TRBV24-1	14
CATSEGGYTF	TRBV24-1	10
CSARTGPGTSGRAPREQYF	TRBV20-1	19
CASSQVRTDNQPQHF	TRBV4-1	15
CASSPWKENGYTF	TRBV28	13
CASSFWGWPRRRGSYEQYF	TRBV28	19
CASRGGIWTEAFF	TRBV28	13
CSARIHGSNYGYTF	TRBV20-1	14
CAISDIQGTISGNTIYF	TRBV10-3	17
CATSRDLTSNQPQHF	TRBV15	15
CASSFGQLEKLFF	TRBV13	13
CASSSMIEAFF	TRBV7-9	11
CASSQYTGFEQYF	TRBV28	13
CASREYYGYTF	TRBV6-1	11
CATSRAHGGNTEAFF	TRBV24-1	15
CASSESGGRGTQYF	TRBV10-2	14
CASSEGQGHYTF	TRBV2	12
CASSRMSAGGGNTGELFF	TRBV7-2	18
CASSQGPAQLFF	TRBV6-1	12
CASSGRGWPENTEAFF	TRBV13	16
CASRSRVESPLHF	TRBV27	13
CASRGGSINSPLHF	TRBV28	14
CASSPRPGDETQYF	TRBV12-3/TRBV12-4	14
CAWSEGANTEAFF	TRBV30	13